This TCR beta chain stems from a study of neurological immune-mediated disorders. Whole-study findings and limits: Expanded clones shared no CDR3 amino acid sequences across subjects, suggesting private repertoires in all groups.

The V segment lost 6 bases and the J segment 5 bases; nucleotides outside the gene matches: 27. The CDR3 has 22 amino acids. This clonotype appeared many times. Its matching antigen is unknown. The T cells used for sorted libraries numbered roughly 1 million, either CD4+ or CD8+. The authors made cDNA by 5'RACE with 10-nucleotide random UMIs. From 15-18 subjects, over 180 million TCR-beta sequences were obtained in each sequencing run. Each CDR3 protein is one row after TCRdb ran MiXCR on the 5' RACE reads. The data show approximately 39,000 distinct CDR3 sequences, with approximately 7.2% seen just once and under 6.5% held by the top ten.

The sequenced material came from CD4+ T cells from blood. The receptor comes from a middle-aged man in good health. The chain recombines TRBV12-3 or TRBV12-4 with TRBJ2-7; TRBD2 agrees at 14 bases. Written as DNA, the CDR3 is TGTGCCAGCAGACCCCGGAGATTCACCGGGACTAGCGGGAGATCTTGGTCGGACGAGCAGTACTTC. Translation gives CASRPRRFTGTSGRSWSDEQYF.